This T cell receptor beta chain was profiled in a study of T-cell reconstitution after alpha-beta-depleted transplantation in children. A library of TCRbeta sequences, prepared with unique molecular identifiers, was generated. One entry per CDR3 protein results from TCRdb running MiXCR on the PCR reads. The sample gives approximately 590,000 distinct CDR3 sequences, approximately 10% of which show up once; about 4.2% is in the top ten. This TCR was recovered from a human donor who donated a stem cell graft to a child with acute myeloid leukemia. Sequencing was performed on PBMCs from the stem cell graft donor, taken from the stem cell graft.

CDR3 protein: CASSFDVFEDTQYF. As DNA, the CDR3 is TGCGCCAGCAGCTTTGACGTCTTTGAAGATACGCAGTATTTT. This chain uses TRBV5-1 with TRBJ2-3; D unresolved. V was cut by 2 bases and J by 5 bases, with 12 bases left in between. The CDR3 has 14 amino acids. Germline V gene lookup returns CDR1 SGHRS and CDR2 YFSETQ.